This T cell receptor beta chain was captured in a study of shared clonotypes between healthy human individuals (dated by TCRdb to the early 2020s). Regarding the study in general: A few men and two women, aged 18 to 49 years, made up the cohort. For each donor, CD4 naive and CD4 memory were each given three plates, CD8 naive was given two plates, and CD8 memory was given one plate. To estimate repertoire size and how much clonotypes are shared between individuals, the study performed deep sequencing of blood TCR repertoires from roughly five healthy adults. Different laboratories and diverse techniques were used to prepare libraries and sequence TCR repertoires, to increase sequencing depth and limit assay-specific biases. Leukapheresis yielded between about 0.94 and 8.9 billion PBMCs per donor. The paper as a whole reports these results and caveats: Compared with non-shared clonotypes, clonotypes shared by all four sorted-subset donors had higher generation probabilities. Pairwise subsampling led to the expectation that sequencing depth would affect the degree of clonotype sharing among donors. Because the study included only a small number of donors, the genetic and exposure-history diversity represented was limited. Naive subsets generally had larger estimated clonotype richness than memory subsets did. Sharing across several donors was observed for approximately 5% of naive CD4, 3.5% of naive CD8, 2% to 2.5% of memory CD4, and roughly 0.43% of memory CD8 clonotypes. Sampling was restricted to blood, and TCR repertoires in tissues likely differ from the TCR repertoires found in blood. Even with the large sequencing depth, rarefaction of the sorted-subset datasets indicated that sequencing was incomplete.

Remarks on this clone: What this receptor recognizes is not known. Per-nucleotide qualities are absent, and no much larger clonotype sits a single base away.

Healthy HIV-negative adults with no recently reported acute infections or vaccinations were included as donors. All donors were Caucasian adults living in Nashville, Tennessee, USA. CD4+ T cells were enriched by magnetic negative selection; naive cells were then positively selected on CD45RA, and the negative fraction formed the memory subset. Blood was collected by leukapheresis, and PBMCs were isolated by Ficoll-Histopaque density gradient centrifugation and then cryopreserved in liquid nitrogen vapor phase. Analytical flow cytometry was used to check the purity and quantity of each magnetically sorted T cell population. Each sorted fraction had its genomic DNA isolated and then quantified by UV absorbance on a Nanodrop 2000c. CDR1 and CDR2 are drawn from the germline V gene (reference sequence): SGHNT, YYREEE. The CDR3 runs 15 amino acids, cysteine and phenylalanine included. Only the CDR3 region is kept as DNA, spanning 45 bases read in frame from base 1. V trim: 5 bases; J trim: 0 bases; unmatched bases: 7.

TCR CDR3 regions were amplified from genomic DNA by multiplex PCR using the deep immunoSEQ assay. Genomic DNA extracted from each cell subset was distributed evenly over all wells of several immunoSEQ 96-well plates, and each plate served as one replicate. For sorted subsets, about 220 ng of genomic DNA, equivalent to roughly 33,000 T cell genomes, went into each replicate PCR. The purified libraries were quantified using a Qubit 3.0 fluorometer, sized with a Bioanalyzer 2100, and then quantified again using the KAPA Library Quantification kit. A separate single-read 150-cycle Illumina NextSeq 550 flow cell was used to sequence each immunoSEQ 96-well plate. From the authors' description of their analysis: Because the immunoSEQ output held only junctional sequences and lacked quality scores, the filtering could not match the filtering applied to full-length reads. To assign V/J genes and CDR3, sequences were annotated using PyIR, a Python wrapper for IgBLAST v1.9, with IMGT germline references. Reads were removed for weak V/J assignments (E-value above 1e-6), missing CDR3, stop codons, out-of-frame junctions, or ambiguous translated residues. V3J clonotypes were defined by identical inferred V gene, J gene, and CDR3 amino acid sequence. To compute the percentage overlap between repertoires, the number of shared unique clonotypes was divided by the size of the smaller repertoire. Repertoire richness was assessed with RTK rarefaction, the Chao1 estimator, and Recon v2.1 estimates of unobserved clonotypes. Generation probabilities were computed with OLGA for all TCRbeta clonotypes obtained by the gDNA method from four donors. Here the immuneACCESS table is served through TCRdb, limited to in-frame sequences with V and J called. Missing clones are a known gap in these copies; in checked studies unresolved V genes cover under half, and the rest lacks a known reason. That table supplies the V and J calls and clone size; D and trimming were determined from the DNA. The sample has 2 million to 2.5 million clones on record, around 95% of them singletons. Approximately 0.13% of the sample belongs to the ten largest clones.

This receptor chain uses TRBV5-4 and TRBJ1-1, with TRBD1 identical over 7 junction bases. The source of this sequence is a man younger than 30 in good health. Input material: naive CD4+ T cells sorted from blood. The intended sense of this specimen's cell subset or site label: CD45RA+ positively selected. DNA sequence: TGTGCCAGCAGGAGCAGGGACAGCTTGAACACTGAAGCTTTCTTT. It specifies CASRSRDSLNTEAFF.